A selection of T cell receptor beta chains follows, all from one sample in a study of technical replicates of blood from a handful of donors. Sequencing was performed with immunoSEQ multiplex PCR; in TCRdb, only in-frame clones are kept and a portion is missing. The table includes about 56,000 clones, roughly 95% detected once. Sequenced input: PBMCs. The receptors derive from a human donor in good health. Some clones in this sample may be carry-over from other donors' samples. Both conserved end residues are part of each CDR3. The order of the fields is CDR3 protein, CDR3 DNA, D gene, V gene, clone size, CDR3 length, J gene. D genes are given only for firm matches. Clone size is given for some rows only: seen once, a few or many times, or a class if the clone is expanded.

cdr3_aa: CASRLTGGGPVERGDTYEQYF
cdr3_nt: TGCGCCAGCAGGCTAACGGGCGGGGGTCCGGTAGAGCGGGGGGATACCTACGAGCAGTACTTC
d_call: TRBD2
v_call: TRBV23-1
clone_size: .
cdr3_length: 21
j_call: TRBJ2-7

cdr3_aa: CASSSDPTGVPRYNEQFF
cdr3_nt: TGTGCCAGCAGTTCCGACCCTACAGGGGTCCCACGCTACAATGAGCAGTTCTTC
d_call: TRBD1
v_call: TRBV27
clone_size: .
cdr3_length: 18
j_call: TRBJ2-1

cdr3_aa: CASSMGGFGLVANEQFF
cdr3_nt: TGTGCCAGCAGCATGGGGGGTTTCGGACTAGTGGCCAATGAGCAGTTCTTC
d_call: TRBD2
v_call: TRBV5-4
clone_size: once
cdr3_length: 17
j_call: TRBJ2-1

cdr3_aa: CASSFQGVSTEAFF
cdr3_nt: TGTGCCAGCAGCTTCCAGGGGGTCTCTACTGAAGCTTTCTTT
d_call: TRBD1
v_call: TRBV7-9
clone_size: .
cdr3_length: 14
j_call: TRBJ1-1

cdr3_aa: CASSAVAGGWETQYF
cdr3_nt: TGTGCCAGCAGCGCCGTAGCGGGGGGATGGGAGACCCAGTACTTC
d_call: TRBD2
v_call: TRBV7-3
clone_size: .
cdr3_length: 15
j_call: TRBJ2-5

cdr3_aa: CASREGTGVVTELFF
cdr3_nt: TGTGCCAGCAGGGAAGGGACAGGGGTTGTTACAGAGCTGTTTTTT
d_call: TRBD1
v_call: TRBV2
clone_size: .
cdr3_length: 15
j_call: TRBJ2-2

cdr3_aa: CASSNYQTGVTEAFF
cdr3_nt: TGTGCCAGCTCAAATTATCAGACAGGGGTGACTGAAGCTTTCTTT
d_call: TRBD1
v_call: TRBV18
clone_size: .
cdr3_length: 15
j_call: TRBJ1-1

cdr3_aa: CASSQDSFGELFF
cdr3_nt: TGTGCCAGCTCACAGGACAGTTTCGGGGAGCTGTTTTTT
d_call: .
v_call: TRBV18
clone_size: .
cdr3_length: 13
j_call: TRBJ2-2

cdr3_aa: CASSSPVVGAILEETQYF
cdr3_nt: TGTGCCAGCAGCTCCCCGGTGGTGGGAGCCATTTTAGAAGAGACCCAGTACTTC
d_call: .
v_call: TRBV7-2
clone_size: .
cdr3_length: 18
j_call: TRBJ2-5

cdr3_aa: CASSLGAGQETQYF
cdr3_nt: TGTGCCAGCAGCTTAGGGGCAGGCCAAGAGACCCAGTACTTC
d_call: .
v_call: TRBV11-2
clone_size: .
cdr3_length: 14
j_call: TRBJ2-5

cdr3_aa: CASGLVLTDTQYF
cdr3_nt: TGTGCTAGTGGTTTGGTACTCACAGATACGCAGTATTTT
d_call: .
v_call: TRBV12-5
clone_size: .
cdr3_length: 13
j_call: TRBJ2-3

cdr3_aa: CASSQQVGTNTEAFF
cdr3_nt: TGTGCCAGCAGCCAACAGGTGGGAACGAACACTGAAGCTTTCTTT
d_call: .
v_call: TRBV7-2
clone_size: .
cdr3_length: 15
j_call: TRBJ1-1

cdr3_aa: CASSLTGGQPQHF
cdr3_nt: TGTGCCAGCAGTTTGACAGGAGGTCAGCCCCAGCATTTT
d_call: .
v_call: TRBV28
clone_size: .
cdr3_length: 13
j_call: TRBJ1-5

cdr3_aa: CAWSGGGNSPLHF
cdr3_nt: TGTGCCTGGAGTGGGGGCGGAAACTCACCCCTCCACTTT
d_call: .
v_call: TRBV30
clone_size: .
cdr3_length: 13
j_call: TRBJ1-6

cdr3_aa: CASSLSRELFF
cdr3_nt: TGTGCCAGCAGCTTGTCTCGGGAGCTGTTTTTT
d_call: .
v_call: TRBV5-6
clone_size: .
cdr3_length: 11
j_call: TRBJ2-2

cdr3_aa: CASSRIAGTQAAQYF
cdr3_nt: TGTGCCAGCAGTCGGATAGCGGGGACGCAGGCGGCGCAGTATTTT
d_call: TRBD2
v_call: TRBV6-4
clone_size: .
cdr3_length: 15
j_call: TRBJ2-3

cdr3_aa: CASSRQLNTEAFF
cdr3_nt: TGTGCCAGCAGCCGACAGCTAAACACTGAAGCTTTCTTT
d_call: .
v_call: TRBV6-4
clone_size: once
cdr3_length: 13
j_call: TRBJ1-1

cdr3_aa: CATTGSSYEQYF
cdr3_nt: TGTGCCACCACAGGGTCGTCCTACGAGCAGTACTTC
d_call: .
v_call: TRBV6-5
clone_size: .
cdr3_length: 12
j_call: TRBJ2-7

cdr3_aa: CASYPSGGSNQPQHF
cdr3_nt: TGTGCCAGCTACCCATCAGGGGGCAGCAATCAGCCCCAGCATTTT
d_call: TRBD1
v_call: TRBV6-1
clone_size: once
cdr3_length: 15
j_call: TRBJ1-5

cdr3_aa: CASSTDRGLSYEQYF
cdr3_nt: TGTGCCAGCAGTACGGACAGGGGGCTCTCCTACGAGCAGTACTTC
d_call: TRBD1
v_call: TRBV7-9
clone_size: .
cdr3_length: 15
j_call: TRBJ2-7

cdr3_aa: CASSQDHRGTEAFF
cdr3_nt: TGCGCCAGCAGCCAAGACCATCGGGGAACTGAAGCTTTCTTT
d_call: .
v_call: TRBV4-3
clone_size: .
cdr3_length: 14
j_call: TRBJ1-1

cdr3_aa: CASSSGGGSGGYTF
cdr3_nt: TGTGCCAGCAGTTCGGGGGGGGGAAGCGGTGGCTACACCTTC
d_call: .
v_call: TRBV6-6
clone_size: .
cdr3_length: 14
j_call: TRBJ1-2

cdr3_aa: CASSAGAYTEAFF
cdr3_nt: TGTGCCAGCAGCGCAGGGGCCTATACTGAAGCTTTCTTT
d_call: .
v_call: TRBV9
clone_size: .
cdr3_length: 13
j_call: TRBJ1-1

cdr3_aa: CATSRDGGGEQFF
cdr3_nt: TGTGCCACCAGCAGAGATGGCGGCGGTGAGCAGTTCTTC
d_call: .
v_call: TRBV15
clone_size: .
cdr3_length: 13
j_call: TRBJ2-1

cdr3_aa: CASSEYGTVDGYTF
cdr3_nt: TGTGCCAGCAGTGAATATGGGACAGTGGATGGCTACACCTTC
d_call: TRBD1
v_call: TRBV25-1
clone_size: .
cdr3_length: 14
j_call: TRBJ1-2

cdr3_aa: CASSFDSLHVVTQYF
cdr3_nt: TGTGCCAGCAGTTTTGACAGCCTACACGTCGTCACGCAGTATTTT
d_call: .
v_call: TRBV27
clone_size: .
cdr3_length: 15
j_call: TRBJ2-3

cdr3_aa: CASSQSTGDYSNQPQHF
cdr3_nt: TGCGCCAGCAGCCAGTCTACAGGGGATTATAGCAATCAGCCCCAGCATTTT
d_call: TRBD1
v_call: TRBV4-1
clone_size: .
cdr3_length: 17
j_call: TRBJ1-5

cdr3_aa: CASSLVGANTGELFF
cdr3_nt: TGTGCCAGCAGCTTAGTAGGGGCGAACACCGGGGAGCTGTTTTTT
d_call: .
v_call: TRBV7-6
clone_size: once
cdr3_length: 15
j_call: TRBJ2-2

cdr3_aa: CASSFMAGVRNEQFF
cdr3_nt: TGTGCCAGCAGCTTTATGGCGGGAGTGAGGAATGAGCAGTTCTTC
d_call: TRBD2
v_call: TRBV7-9
clone_size: .
cdr3_length: 15
j_call: TRBJ2-1

cdr3_aa: CASSSPGGQQEQFF
cdr3_nt: TGTGCCAGCAGCTCCCCCGGGGGACAGCAGGAGCAGTTCTTC
d_call: .
v_call: TRBV7-3
clone_size: .
cdr3_length: 14
j_call: TRBJ2-1

cdr3_aa: CAWGQGVSEAFF
cdr3_nt: TGTGCCTGGGGACAGGGTGTTTCTGAAGCTTTCTTT
d_call: TRBD1
v_call: TRBV30
clone_size: .
cdr3_length: 12
j_call: TRBJ1-1

cdr3_aa: CASSQSSCPETKNGF
cdr3_nt: TGCGCCAGCAGTCAATCGTCATGCCCAGAAACAAAAAACGGGTTT
d_call: .
v_call: TRBV23-1
clone_size: .
cdr3_length: 15
j_call: TRBJ1-1

cdr3_aa: CASSPEGGNEKLFF
cdr3_nt: TGTGCCAGCAGCCCCGAAGGGGGTAATGAAAAACTGTTTTTT
d_call: .
v_call: TRBV6-5
clone_size: .
cdr3_length: 14
j_call: TRBJ1-4

cdr3_aa: CASSADLGGTDTQYF
cdr3_nt: TGTGCCAGCAGCGCAGACTTAGGGGGCACAGATACGCAGTATTTT
d_call: .
v_call: TRBV9
clone_size: .
cdr3_length: 15
j_call: TRBJ2-3

cdr3_aa: CASSQFRGTEYGYTF
cdr3_nt: TGCGCCAGCAGCCAATTCCGCGGGACGGAGTATGGCTACACCTTC
d_call: .
v_call: TRBV4-3
clone_size: .
cdr3_length: 15
j_call: TRBJ1-2

cdr3_aa: CASSYSGGPYNEQFF
cdr3_nt: TGTGCCAGCAGTTACAGCGGGGGCCCCTACAATGAGCAGTTCTTC
d_call: TRBD2
v_call: TRBV6-6
clone_size: .
cdr3_length: 15
j_call: TRBJ2-1

cdr3_aa: CAISVTGYGYTF
cdr3_nt: TGTGCCATCAGTGTCACAGGCTATGGCTACACCTTC
d_call: .
v_call: TRBV10-3
clone_size: .
cdr3_length: 12
j_call: TRBJ1-2

cdr3_aa: CASSLEVVNTEAFF
cdr3_nt: TGTGCCAGTAGCCTGGAGGTCGTTAACACTGAAGCTTTCTTT
d_call: .
v_call: TRBV7-9
clone_size: .
cdr3_length: 14
j_call: TRBJ1-1

cdr3_aa: CAIMRGEVWNEQFF
cdr3_nt: TGTGCCATCATGCGGGGGGAAGTTTGGAATGAGCAGTTCTTC
d_call: TRBD2
v_call: TRBV10-3
clone_size: .
cdr3_length: 14
j_call: TRBJ2-1

cdr3_aa: CAWSKTKGAGTTYEQYF
cdr3_nt: TGTGCCTGGAGTAAGACGAAGGGAGCGGGAACCACCTACGAGCAGTACTTC
d_call: TRBD2
v_call: TRBV30
clone_size: .
cdr3_length: 17
j_call: TRBJ2-7

cdr3_aa: CASSGGVAGANTGELFF
cdr3_nt: TGTGCCAGCAGCGGTGGTGTAGCGGGAGCGAACACCGGGGAGCTGTTTTTT
d_call: .
v_call: TRBV21-1
clone_size: .
cdr3_length: 17
j_call: TRBJ2-2

cdr3_aa: CASRPGQIGNTIYF
cdr3_nt: TGTGCCAGCAGGCCGGGACAGATTGGAAACACCATATATTTT
d_call: TRBD1
v_call: TRBV7-2
clone_size: .
cdr3_length: 14
j_call: TRBJ1-3

cdr3_aa: CASSIDRERTYEQYF
cdr3_nt: TGTGCCAGTAGTATAGACAGGGAAAGGACCTACGAGCAGTACTTC
d_call: .
v_call: TRBV19
clone_size: .
cdr3_length: 15
j_call: TRBJ2-7

cdr3_aa: CASSPTSGGWDTQYF
cdr3_nt: TGTGCCAGTAGCCCTACATCTGGGGGGTGGGATACGCAGTATTTT
d_call: .
v_call: TRBV19
clone_size: .
cdr3_length: 15
j_call: TRBJ2-3

cdr3_aa: CASSEWGGYTDTQYF
cdr3_nt: TGCGCCAGCAGTGAGTGGGGGGGGTACACAGATACGCAGTATTTT
d_call: TRBD2
v_call: TRBV10-2
clone_size: .
cdr3_length: 15
j_call: TRBJ2-3

cdr3_aa: CASSLEAAREQFF
cdr3_nt: TGTGCCAGCAGCTTAGAAGCGGCTCGCGAGCAGTTCTTC
d_call: .
v_call: TRBV7-3
clone_size: .
cdr3_length: 13
j_call: TRBJ2-1

cdr3_aa: CASSQEFAGLAGMLDTQYF
cdr3_nt: TGCGCCAGCAGCCAAGAGTTTGCCGGACTAGCGGGGATGTTGGATACGCAGTATTTT
d_call: TRBD2
v_call: TRBV4-3
clone_size: .
cdr3_length: 19
j_call: TRBJ2-3

cdr3_aa: CASRPDTQETQYF
cdr3_nt: TGCGCCAGCCGCCCGGACACTCAAGAGACCCAGTACTTC
d_call: .
v_call: TRBV5-1
clone_size: .
cdr3_length: 13
j_call: TRBJ2-5

cdr3_aa: CASTVSGSSYEQYF
cdr3_nt: TGTGCCAGCACTGTCTCGGGTTCGTCCTACGAGCAGTACTTC
d_call: .
v_call: TRBV2
clone_size: .
cdr3_length: 14
j_call: TRBJ2-7

cdr3_aa: CASSQDLAGGPDTQYF
cdr3_nt: TGCGCCAGCAGCCAAGACCTAGCGGGGGGGCCAGATACGCAGTATTTT
d_call: TRBD2
v_call: TRBV4-3
clone_size: .
cdr3_length: 16
j_call: TRBJ2-3

cdr3_aa: CASRLDRQVTYEQYF
cdr3_nt: TGTGCCAGCAGGCTAGACAGACAGGTGACCTACGAGCAGTACTTC
d_call: .
v_call: TRBV6-1
clone_size: .
cdr3_length: 15
j_call: TRBJ2-7

cdr3_aa: CASSPPGVGTGSTDTQYF
cdr3_nt: TGTGCCAGCTCACCACCGGGGGTCGGGACAGGGAGCACAGATACGCAGTATTTT
d_call: TRBD1
v_call: TRBV18
clone_size: .
cdr3_length: 18
j_call: TRBJ2-3

cdr3_aa: CASSIVGDYGYTF
cdr3_nt: TGTGCCAGTAGTATAGTAGGGGACTATGGCTACACCTTC
d_call: .
v_call: TRBV19
clone_size: .
cdr3_length: 13
j_call: TRBJ1-2

cdr3_aa: CASSNNRDNYGYTF
cdr3_nt: TGTGCCAGCAGCAATAACAGGGATAACTATGGCTACACCTTC
d_call: .
v_call: TRBV7-2
clone_size: .
cdr3_length: 14
j_call: TRBJ1-2

cdr3_aa: CASMRGTIMNTEAFF
cdr3_nt: TGTGCCAGCATGCGGGGGACAATTATGAACACTGAAGCTTTCTTT
d_call: .
v_call: TRBV2
clone_size: .
cdr3_length: 15
j_call: TRBJ1-1

cdr3_aa: CASSQDLGRLETQYF
cdr3_nt: TGCGCCAGCAGCCAAGACCTGGGGAGGTTGGAGACCCAGTACTTC
d_call: .
v_call: TRBV4-3
clone_size: .
cdr3_length: 15
j_call: TRBJ2-5

cdr3_aa: CASSGGTSGSRKYF
cdr3_nt: TGTGCCAGCAGTGGGGGGACTAGCGGGAGCAGGAAGTATTTT
d_call: TRBD2
v_call: TRBV27
clone_size: .
cdr3_length: 14
j_call: TRBJ2-3

cdr3_aa: CASSQALVAGLGQETQYF
cdr3_nt: TGTGCCAGCAGCCAAGCCCTCGTAGCGGGTCTAGGGCAAGAGACCCAGTACTTC
d_call: TRBD2
v_call: TRBV4-2
clone_size: .
cdr3_length: 18
j_call: TRBJ2-5

cdr3_aa: CASGTGEGRSF
cdr3_nt: TGTGCCAGCGGGACCGGGGAGGGAAGAAGCTTC
d_call: TRBD2
v_call: TRBV6-6
clone_size: .
cdr3_length: 11
j_call: TRBJ2-7